Listed below are T cell receptor beta chains from one sample, sequenced in a study of metastatic and nonmetastatic thyroid tumors. Through MiXCR, TCRdb re-clonotyped the PCR reads. The repertoire holds around 27,000 clones, with just under 15% as singletons. The sequenced material came from blood. The receptor source for this set is a female donor with papillary thyroid cancer or a benign thyroid nodule (not recorded which). Some clones in this sample may be carry-over from other donors' samples. Both conserved end residues are part of each CDR3. Fields, in order: V gene, J gene, CDR3 protein.

V gene: TRBV28
J gene: TRBJ2-3
CDR3 protein: CASTPGRGVDTQYF

V gene: TRBV12-3/TRBV12-4
J gene: TRBJ2-3
CDR3 protein: CASSLVGRFPDTQYF

V gene: TRBV4-1
J gene: TRBJ2-7
CDR3 protein: CASSQGQNYEQYF

V gene: TRBV6-5
J gene: TRBJ2-1
CDR3 protein: CASSVYWSLSSYNEQFF

V gene: TRBV27
J gene: TRBJ2-5
CDR3 protein: CALINRLAGVWETQYF

V gene: TRBV3-1
J gene: TRBJ2-7
CDR3 protein: CASSRGSSGDEQYF

V gene: TRBV11-1
J gene: TRBJ2-1
CDR3 protein: CASSLGASGRAAGSHEQFF

V gene: TRBV6-1
J gene: TRBJ2-7
CDR3 protein: CAIDRTSYEQYF

V gene: TRBV20-1
J gene: TRBJ2-5
CDR3 protein: CSASVKTLETQYF

V gene: TRBV28
J gene: TRBJ1-1
CDR3 protein: CASSLFRTGNGEAFF

V gene: TRBV5-4
J gene: TRBJ2-7
CDR3 protein: CASSLGRDYEQYF

V gene: TRBV28
J gene: TRBJ2-3
CDR3 protein: CASSSTEKLTDTQYF

V gene: TRBV5-4
J gene: TRBJ2-1
CDR3 protein: CASSLGLAYNEQFF

V gene: TRBV24-1
J gene: TRBJ2-1
CDR3 protein: CATSPKRWTDEQFF

V gene: TRBV11-1
J gene: TRBJ2-5
CDR3 protein: CASSAGLAGGKETQYF

V gene: TRBV6-5
J gene: TRBJ2-7
CDR3 protein: CASSYNSGTGHEQYF

V gene: TRBV20-1
J gene: TRBJ2-1
CDR3 protein: CSARLTGTSGRVYNEQFF

V gene: TRBV6-1
J gene: TRBJ2-7
CDR3 protein: CATALHEQYF

V gene: TRBV7-9
J gene: TRBJ2-7
CDR3 protein: CASGLPGGSYEQYF

V gene: TRBV27
J gene: TRBJ1-6
CDR3 protein: CASSRGVNNSPLHF

V gene: TRBV7-2
J gene: TRBJ2-7
CDR3 protein: CASSPSGGGYEQYF

V gene: TRBV10-3
J gene: TRBJ1-1
CDR3 protein: CAISELGSTEAFF

V gene: TRBV6-5
J gene: TRBJ2-2
CDR3 protein: CASSYSKGNTGELFF

V gene: TRBV11-2
J gene: TRBJ2-6
CDR3 protein: CASSLLTGGGPGANVLTF

V gene: TRBV18
J gene: TRBJ1-2
CDR3 protein: CASSPNRGHGYTF

V gene: TRBV28
J gene: TRBJ1-1
CDR3 protein: CASSAPTASNTEAFF

V gene: TRBV20-1
J gene: TRBJ2-7
CDR3 protein: CSVGGMSSYEQYF

V gene: TRBV30
J gene: TRBJ1-1
CDR3 protein: CAWESEEPEAFF

V gene: TRBV6-1
J gene: TRBJ2-4
CDR3 protein: CASGLPGGGENIQYF

V gene: TRBV4-3
J gene: TRBJ1-6
CDR3 protein: CASSQDSPMHF

V gene: TRBV2
J gene: TRBJ1-1
CDR3 protein: CASNRANTEAFF

V gene: TRBV11-2
J gene: TRBJ2-1
CDR3 protein: CASSLDRLAGVDNEQFF

V gene: TRBV2
J gene: TRBJ1-2
CDR3 protein: CASSELPYGYTF

V gene: TRBV6-1
J gene: TRBJ2-1
CDR3 protein: CASSDTFLTGIPGGQFF

V gene: TRBV5-1
J gene: TRBJ2-3
CDR3 protein: CASSLIVRESTDTQYF

V gene: TRBV11-3
J gene: TRBJ2-3
CDR3 protein: CASSFGSGWGVPDTQYF

V gene: TRBV28
J gene: TRBJ1-2
CDR3 protein: CASSFRQGGIYKGYTF

V gene: TRBV11-2
J gene: TRBJ2-3
CDR3 protein: CARSTGLASLADTQYF

V gene: TRBV24-1
J gene: TRBJ2-4
CDR3 protein: CATSDQGINKNIQYF

V gene: TRBV20-1
J gene: TRBJ1-5
CDR3 protein: CSATRDTNTPQHF

V gene: TRBV13
J gene: TRBJ2-3
CDR3 protein: CASSLTNKADTQYF